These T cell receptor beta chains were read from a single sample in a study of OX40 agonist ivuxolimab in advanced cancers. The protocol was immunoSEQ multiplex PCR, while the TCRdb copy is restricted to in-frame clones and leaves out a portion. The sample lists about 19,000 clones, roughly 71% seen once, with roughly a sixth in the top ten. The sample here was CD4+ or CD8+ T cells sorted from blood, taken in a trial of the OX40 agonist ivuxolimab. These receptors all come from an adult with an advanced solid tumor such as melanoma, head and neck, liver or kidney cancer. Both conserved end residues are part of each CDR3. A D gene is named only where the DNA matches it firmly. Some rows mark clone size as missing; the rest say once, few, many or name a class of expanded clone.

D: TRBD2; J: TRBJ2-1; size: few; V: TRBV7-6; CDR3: CASSPRTSGSGSYNEQFF; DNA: TGTGCCAGCAGCCCACGGACTAGCGGGTCGGGCTCCTACAATGAGCAGTTCTTC
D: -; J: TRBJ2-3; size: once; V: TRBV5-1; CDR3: CASSLGSGATDTQYF; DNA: TGCGCCAGCAGCCTTGGAAGCGGCGCCACAGATACGCAGTATTTT
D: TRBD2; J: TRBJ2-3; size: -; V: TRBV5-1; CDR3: CASSLGDYFTDTQYF; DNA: TGCGCCAGCAGCCTTGGGGACTACTTTACAGATACGCAGTATTTT
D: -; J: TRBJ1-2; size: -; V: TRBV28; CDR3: CASSTIQGLLGYTF; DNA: TGTGCCAGCAGCACCATACAAGGGTTGCTGGGATACACCTTC
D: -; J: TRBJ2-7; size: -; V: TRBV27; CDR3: CASSLNDPSSYEQYF; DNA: TGTGCCAGCAGTTTGAACGACCCGAGCTCCTACGAGCAGTACTTC
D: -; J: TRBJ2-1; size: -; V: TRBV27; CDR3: CASSLVGALYNEQFF; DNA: TGTGCCAGCAGTTTGGTGGGGGCATTGTACAATGAGCAGTTCTTC
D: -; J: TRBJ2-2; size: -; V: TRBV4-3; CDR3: CASSQAKDSPNTGELFF; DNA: TGCGCCAGCAGCCAGGCGAAAGACAGTCCGAACACCGGGGAGCTGTTTTTT
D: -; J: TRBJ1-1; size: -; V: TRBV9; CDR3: CASQALKMNTEAFF; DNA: TGTGCCAGTCAAGCGCTGAAGATGAACACTGAAGCTTTCTTT
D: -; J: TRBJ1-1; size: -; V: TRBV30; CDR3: CAWSVLVSLLNTEAFF; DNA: TGTGCCTGGAGTGTACTGGTATCTCTATTGAACACTGAAGCTTTCTTT
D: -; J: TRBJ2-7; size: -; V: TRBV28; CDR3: CASSLVPPGDSYEQYF; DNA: TGTGCCAGCAGTCTAGTCCCCCCGGGAGACTCCTACGAGCAGTACTTC
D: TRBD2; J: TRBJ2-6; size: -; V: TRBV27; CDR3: CASSVLAGGFSGANVLTF; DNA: TGTGCCAGCAGTGTGCTAGCGGGGGGGTTTTCTGGGGCCAACGTCCTGACTTTC
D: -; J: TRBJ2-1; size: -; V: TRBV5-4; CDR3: CASSLLGGLNEQFF; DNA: TGTGCCAGCAGCTTGCTGGGGGGGCTCAATGAGCAGTTCTTC
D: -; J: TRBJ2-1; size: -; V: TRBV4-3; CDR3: CASSQDQSEPGGPFYNEQFF; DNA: TGCGCCAGCAGCCAAGATCAGAGTGAGCCGGGGGGCCCTTTCTACAATGAGCAGTTCTTC
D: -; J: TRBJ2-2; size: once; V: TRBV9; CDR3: CASSENGELFF; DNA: TGTGCCAGCAGCGAGAACGGGGAGCTGTTTTTT
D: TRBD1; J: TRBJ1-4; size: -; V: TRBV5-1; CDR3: CASSGDSATNEKLFF; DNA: TGCGCCAGCAGCGGGGACAGTGCAACTAATGAAAAACTGTTTTTT
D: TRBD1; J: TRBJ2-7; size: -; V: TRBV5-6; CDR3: CASSPGQGNPYEQYF; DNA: TGTGCCAGCAGCCCGGGACAGGGGAACCCCTACGAGCAGTACTTC